This T cell receptor (beta chain) was recorded in a study of blood T cells in healthy people across ages. Sample-barcoded 5' priming and a J-beta primer mix drove a second PCR of roughly 6 to 12 cycles. TCRdb re-called the 5' RACE reads with MiXCR, one entry per CDR3 protein. This sample carries more than 600,000 distinct CDR3 sequences, around 25% of them seen once, and the ten largest clones take roughly a tenth. Trimming took off 6 bases at V and 5 bases at J, with 13 bases between the two ends. Germline V CDR1 and CDR2: SGHVS, FNYEAQ. The CDR3 totals 13 residues. The sample was also reused in another study, on T cells of mothers and their children. That paper states: Random nucleotides (2-4) and sample barcodes were added by the M1S primer used in the second PCR. Compared with unrelated pairs, related mother-child pairs had slightly higher, non-significant overlap.

The clonotype was recovered from a boy between 10 and 17 years old in good health. Input material: blood. This chain uses TRBV7-6 with TRBJ2-5; D may be TRBD2 (6 bases). The CDR3 protein is CASRRLEEETQYF. The CDR3 coding sequence is TGTGCCAGCAGGCGACTAGAGGAGGAGACCCAGTACTTC.